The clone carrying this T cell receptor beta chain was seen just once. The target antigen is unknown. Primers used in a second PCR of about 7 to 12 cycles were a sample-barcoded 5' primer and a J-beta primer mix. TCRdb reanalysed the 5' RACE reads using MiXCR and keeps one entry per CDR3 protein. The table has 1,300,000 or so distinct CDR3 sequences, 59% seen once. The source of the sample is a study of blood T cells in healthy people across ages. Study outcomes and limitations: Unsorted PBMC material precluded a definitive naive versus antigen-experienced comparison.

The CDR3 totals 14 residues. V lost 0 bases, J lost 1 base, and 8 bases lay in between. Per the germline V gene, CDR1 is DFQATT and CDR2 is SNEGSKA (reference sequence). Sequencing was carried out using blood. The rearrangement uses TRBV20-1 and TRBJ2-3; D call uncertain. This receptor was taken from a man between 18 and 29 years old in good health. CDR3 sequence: CSARDENRTDTQYF. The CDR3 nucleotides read TGCAGTGCTAGAGATGAGAACCGCACAGATACGCAGTATTTT.